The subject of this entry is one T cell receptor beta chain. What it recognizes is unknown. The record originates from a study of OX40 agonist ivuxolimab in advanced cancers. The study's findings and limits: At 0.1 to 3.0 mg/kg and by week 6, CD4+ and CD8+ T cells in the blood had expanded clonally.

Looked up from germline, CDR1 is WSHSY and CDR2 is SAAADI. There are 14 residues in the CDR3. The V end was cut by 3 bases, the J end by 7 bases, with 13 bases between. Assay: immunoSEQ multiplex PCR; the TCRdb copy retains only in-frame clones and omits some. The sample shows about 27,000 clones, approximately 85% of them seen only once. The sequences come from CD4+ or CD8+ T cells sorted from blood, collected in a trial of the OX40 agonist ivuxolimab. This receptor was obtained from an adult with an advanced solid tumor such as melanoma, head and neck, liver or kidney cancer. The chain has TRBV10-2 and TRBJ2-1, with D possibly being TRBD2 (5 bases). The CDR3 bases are TGCGCCAGCAGTGATGTAGCGTGGTATAATGAGCAGTTCTTC. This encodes CASSDVAWYNEQFF.